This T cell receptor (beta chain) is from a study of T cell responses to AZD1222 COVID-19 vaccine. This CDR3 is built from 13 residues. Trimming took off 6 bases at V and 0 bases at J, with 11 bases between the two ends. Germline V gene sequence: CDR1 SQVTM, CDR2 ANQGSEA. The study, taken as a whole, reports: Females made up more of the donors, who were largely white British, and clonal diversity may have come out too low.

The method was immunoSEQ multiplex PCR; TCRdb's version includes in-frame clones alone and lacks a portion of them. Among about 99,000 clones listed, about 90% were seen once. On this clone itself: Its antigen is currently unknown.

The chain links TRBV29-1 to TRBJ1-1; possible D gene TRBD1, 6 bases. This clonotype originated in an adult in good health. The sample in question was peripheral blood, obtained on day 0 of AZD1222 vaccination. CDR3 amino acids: CSVRQVLNTEAFF. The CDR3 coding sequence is TGCAGCGTAAGACAGGTTCTGAACACTGAAGCTTTCTTT.